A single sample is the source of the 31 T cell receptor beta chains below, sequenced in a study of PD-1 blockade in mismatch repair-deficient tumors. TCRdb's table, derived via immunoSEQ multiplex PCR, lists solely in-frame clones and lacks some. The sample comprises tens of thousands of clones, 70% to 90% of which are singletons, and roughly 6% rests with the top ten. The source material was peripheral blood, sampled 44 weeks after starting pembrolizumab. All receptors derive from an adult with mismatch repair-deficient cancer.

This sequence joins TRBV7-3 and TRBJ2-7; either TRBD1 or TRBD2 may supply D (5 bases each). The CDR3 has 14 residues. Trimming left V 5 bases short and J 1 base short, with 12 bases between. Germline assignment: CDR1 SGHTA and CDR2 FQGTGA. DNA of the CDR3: TGTGCCAGCAGCCCGGGACGGACATCCTACGAGCAGTACTTC. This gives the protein CASSPGRTSYEQYF. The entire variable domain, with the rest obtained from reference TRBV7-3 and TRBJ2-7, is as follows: GAGVSQTPSNKVTEKGKYVELRCDPISGHTALYWYRQSLGQGPEFLIYFQGTGAADDSGLPNDRFFAVRPEGSVSTLKIQRTERGDSAVYLCASSPGRTSYEQYFGPGTRLTVT.

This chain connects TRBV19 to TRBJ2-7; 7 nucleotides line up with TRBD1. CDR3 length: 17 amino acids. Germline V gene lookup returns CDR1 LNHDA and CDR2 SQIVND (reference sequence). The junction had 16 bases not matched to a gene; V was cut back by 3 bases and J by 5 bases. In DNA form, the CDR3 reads TGTGCCAGTAGTATCACCGAGACAGGGTACCGTGTTCACGAGCAGTACTTC. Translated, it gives CASSITETGYRVHEQYF.

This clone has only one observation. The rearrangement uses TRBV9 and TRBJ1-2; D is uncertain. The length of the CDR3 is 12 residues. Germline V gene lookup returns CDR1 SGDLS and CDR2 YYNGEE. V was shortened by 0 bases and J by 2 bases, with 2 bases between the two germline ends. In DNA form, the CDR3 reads TGTGCCAGCAGCGTAGGGAACTATGGCTACACCTTC. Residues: CASSVGNYGYTF.

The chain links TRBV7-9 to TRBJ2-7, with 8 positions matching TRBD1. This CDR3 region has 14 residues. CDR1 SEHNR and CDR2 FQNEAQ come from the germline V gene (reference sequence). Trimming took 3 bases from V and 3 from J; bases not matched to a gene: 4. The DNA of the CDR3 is TGTGCCAGCAGCTTGGACAGGGCGGTCTACGAGCAGTACTTC. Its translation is CASSLDRAVYEQYF.

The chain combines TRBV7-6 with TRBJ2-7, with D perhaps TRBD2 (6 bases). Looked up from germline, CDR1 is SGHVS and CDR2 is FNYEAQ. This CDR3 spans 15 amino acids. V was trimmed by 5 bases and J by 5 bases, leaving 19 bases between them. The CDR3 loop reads CASSASSRWGDEQYF. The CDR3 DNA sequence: TGTGCCAGCAGCGCGAGTAGCAGGTGGGGGGACGAGCAGTACTTC.

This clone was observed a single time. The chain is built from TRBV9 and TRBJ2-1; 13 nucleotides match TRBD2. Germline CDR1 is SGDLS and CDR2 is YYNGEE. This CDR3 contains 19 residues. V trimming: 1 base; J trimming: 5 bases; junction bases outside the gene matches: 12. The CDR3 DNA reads TGTGCCAGCAGCGTAACGACTAGACTAGCGGGAGGCCGCGACAATGAGCAGTTCTTC. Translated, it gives CASSVTTRLAGGRDNEQFF. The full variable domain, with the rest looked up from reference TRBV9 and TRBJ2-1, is DSGVTQTPKHLITATGQRVTLRCSPRSGDLSVYWYQQSLDQGLQFLIQYYNGEERAKGNILERFSAQQFPDLHSELNLSSLELGDSALYFCASSVTTRLAGGRDNEQFFGPGTRLTVL.

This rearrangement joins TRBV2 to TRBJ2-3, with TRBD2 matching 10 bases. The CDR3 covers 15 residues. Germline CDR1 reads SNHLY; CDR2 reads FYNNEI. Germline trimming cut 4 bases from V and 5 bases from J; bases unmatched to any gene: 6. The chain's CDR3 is CASSVLAGVGDTQYF. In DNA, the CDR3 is TGTGCCAGCAGTGTTCTAGCGGGAGTGGGAGATACGCAGTATTTT.

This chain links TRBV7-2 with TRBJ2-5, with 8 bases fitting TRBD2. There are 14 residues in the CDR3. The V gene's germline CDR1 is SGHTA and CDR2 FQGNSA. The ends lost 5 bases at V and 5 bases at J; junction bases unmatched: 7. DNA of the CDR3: TGTGCCAGCAGCCCAAGCGGGAGCGGTGAGACCCAGTACTTC. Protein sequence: CASSPSGSGETQYF.

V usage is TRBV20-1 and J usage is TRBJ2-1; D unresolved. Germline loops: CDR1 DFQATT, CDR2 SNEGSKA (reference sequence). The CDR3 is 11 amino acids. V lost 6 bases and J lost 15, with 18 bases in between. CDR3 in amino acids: CSAQSPDIGFF. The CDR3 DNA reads TGCAGTGCCCAATCCCCGGATATAGGGTTCTTC.

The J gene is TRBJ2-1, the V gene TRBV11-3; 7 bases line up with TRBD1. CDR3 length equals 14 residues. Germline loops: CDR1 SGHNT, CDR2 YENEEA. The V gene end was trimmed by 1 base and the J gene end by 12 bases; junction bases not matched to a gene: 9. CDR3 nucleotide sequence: TGTGCCAGCAGCTTAGTAGGGGGCCAGGGGCGGCAGTTCTTC. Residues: CASSLVGGQGRQFF.

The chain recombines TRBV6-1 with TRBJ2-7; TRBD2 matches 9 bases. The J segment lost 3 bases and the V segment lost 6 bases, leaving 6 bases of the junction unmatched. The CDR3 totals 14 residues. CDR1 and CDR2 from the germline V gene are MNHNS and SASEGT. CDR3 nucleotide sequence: TGTGCCAGCAGGGCTAGCGGGGAATTCTACGAGCAGTACTTC. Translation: CASRASGEFYEQYF.

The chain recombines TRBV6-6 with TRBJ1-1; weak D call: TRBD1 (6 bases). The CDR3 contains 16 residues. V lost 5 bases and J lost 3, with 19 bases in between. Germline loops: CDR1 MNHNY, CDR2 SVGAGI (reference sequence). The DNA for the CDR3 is TGTGCCAGCAGTCCTAATTCAGGGGAAAAAGACACTGAAGCTTTCTTT. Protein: CASSPNSGEKDTEAFF.

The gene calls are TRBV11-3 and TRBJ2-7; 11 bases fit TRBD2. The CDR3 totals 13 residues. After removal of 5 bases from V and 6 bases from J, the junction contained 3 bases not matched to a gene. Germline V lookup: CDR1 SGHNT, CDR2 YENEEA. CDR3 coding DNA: TGTGCCAGCAGCCGACTAGCGGGAACCGAGCAGTACTTC. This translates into CASSRLAGTEQYF.

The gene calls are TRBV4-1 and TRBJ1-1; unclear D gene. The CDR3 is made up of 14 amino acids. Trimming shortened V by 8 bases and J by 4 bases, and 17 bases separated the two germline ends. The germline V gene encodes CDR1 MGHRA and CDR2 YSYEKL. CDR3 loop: CASVGLLKGTEAFF. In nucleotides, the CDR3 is TGCGCCAGCGTTGGGCTTCTGAAGGGCACTGAAGCTTTCTTT.

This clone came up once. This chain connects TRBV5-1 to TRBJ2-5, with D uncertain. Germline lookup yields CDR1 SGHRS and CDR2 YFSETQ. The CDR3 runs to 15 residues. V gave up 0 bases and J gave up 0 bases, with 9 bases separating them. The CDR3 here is CASSLAWQNQETQYF. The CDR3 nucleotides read TGCGCCAGCAGCTTGGCGTGGCAAAACCAAGAGACCCAGTACTTC.

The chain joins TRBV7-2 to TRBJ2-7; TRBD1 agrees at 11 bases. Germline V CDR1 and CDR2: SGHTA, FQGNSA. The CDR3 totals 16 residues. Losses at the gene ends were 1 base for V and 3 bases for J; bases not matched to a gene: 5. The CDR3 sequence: CASSLDLDRGLYEQYF. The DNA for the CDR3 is TGTGCCAGCAGCTTAGATTTGGACAGGGGGCTCTACGAGCAGTACTTC. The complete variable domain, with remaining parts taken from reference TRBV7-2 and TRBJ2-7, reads GAGVSQSPSNKVTEKGKDVELRCDPISGHTALYWYRQSLGQGLEFLIYFQGNSAPDKSGLPSDRFSAERTGGSVSTLTIQRTQQEDSAVYLCASSLDLDRGLYEQYFGPGTRLTVT.

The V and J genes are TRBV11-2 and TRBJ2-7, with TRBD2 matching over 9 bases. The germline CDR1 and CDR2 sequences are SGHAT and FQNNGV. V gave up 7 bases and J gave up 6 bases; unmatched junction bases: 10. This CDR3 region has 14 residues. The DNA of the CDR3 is TGTGCCAGCAACCCAAAAGCGGGAGGCGGCGAGCAGTACTTC. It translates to CASNPKAGGGEQYF.

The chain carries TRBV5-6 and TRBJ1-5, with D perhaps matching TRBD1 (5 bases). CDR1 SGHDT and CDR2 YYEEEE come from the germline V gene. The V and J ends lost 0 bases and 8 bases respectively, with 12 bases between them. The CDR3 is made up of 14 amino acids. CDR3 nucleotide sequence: TGTGCCAGCAGCTTGGGTCAGGGAGGCGAGCCCCAGCATTTT. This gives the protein CASSLGQGGEPQHF. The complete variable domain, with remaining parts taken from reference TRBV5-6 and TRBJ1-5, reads DAGVTQSPTHLIKTRGQQVTLRCSPKSGHDTVSWYQQALGQGPQFIFQYYEEEERQRGNFPDRFSGHQFPNYSSELNVNALLLGDSALYLCASSLGQGGEPQHFGDGTRLSIL.

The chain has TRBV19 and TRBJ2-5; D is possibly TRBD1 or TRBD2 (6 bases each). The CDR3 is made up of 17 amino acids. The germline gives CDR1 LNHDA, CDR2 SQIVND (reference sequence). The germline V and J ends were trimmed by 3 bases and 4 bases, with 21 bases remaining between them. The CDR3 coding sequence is TGTGCCAGTAGTATCGCTCCACCCACGGGGGCTTTAGAGACCCAGTACTTC. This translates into CASSIAPPTGALETQYF.

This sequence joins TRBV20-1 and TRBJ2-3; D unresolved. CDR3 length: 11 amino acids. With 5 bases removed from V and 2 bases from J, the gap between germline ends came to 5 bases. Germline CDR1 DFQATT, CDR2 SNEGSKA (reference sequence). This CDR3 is CSALFTDTQYF. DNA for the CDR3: TGCAGTGCTTTATTCACAGATACGCAGTATTTT.

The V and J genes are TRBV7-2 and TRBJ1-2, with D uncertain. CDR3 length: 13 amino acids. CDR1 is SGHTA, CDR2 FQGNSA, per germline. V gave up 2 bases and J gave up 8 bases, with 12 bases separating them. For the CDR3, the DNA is TGTGCCAGCAGCTTAACGGTTGGTGACGGCTACACCTTC. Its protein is CASSLTVGDGYTF.

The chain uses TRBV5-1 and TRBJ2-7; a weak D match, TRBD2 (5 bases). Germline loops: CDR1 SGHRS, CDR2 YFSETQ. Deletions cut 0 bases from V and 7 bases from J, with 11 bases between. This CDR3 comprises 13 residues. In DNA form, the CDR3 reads TGCGCCAGCAGCTTGGACTCGGGGAAGGAGCAGTACTTC. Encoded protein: CASSLDSGKEQYF.

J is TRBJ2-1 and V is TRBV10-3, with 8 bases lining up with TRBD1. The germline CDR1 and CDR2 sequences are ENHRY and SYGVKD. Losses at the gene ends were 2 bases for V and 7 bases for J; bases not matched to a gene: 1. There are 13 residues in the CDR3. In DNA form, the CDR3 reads TGTGCCATCAGTGAGGACAGGGGAAATGAGCAGTTCTTC. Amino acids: CAISEDRGNEQFF.

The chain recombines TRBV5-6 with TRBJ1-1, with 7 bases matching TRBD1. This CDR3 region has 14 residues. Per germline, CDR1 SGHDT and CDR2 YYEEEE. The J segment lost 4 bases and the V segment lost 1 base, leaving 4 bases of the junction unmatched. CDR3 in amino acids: CASSLRGQVTEAFF. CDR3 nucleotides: TGTGCCAGCAGCTTGCGTGGACAGGTCACTGAAGCTTTCTTT.

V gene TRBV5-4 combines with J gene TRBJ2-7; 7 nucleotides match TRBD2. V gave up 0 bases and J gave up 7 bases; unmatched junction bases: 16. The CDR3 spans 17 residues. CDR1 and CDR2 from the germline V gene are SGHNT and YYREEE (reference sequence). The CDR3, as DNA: TGTGCCAGCAGCTTGGGCGGTTCTAGCGGCCCTATGGGGGAGCAGTACTTC. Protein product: CASSLGGSSGPMGEQYF.

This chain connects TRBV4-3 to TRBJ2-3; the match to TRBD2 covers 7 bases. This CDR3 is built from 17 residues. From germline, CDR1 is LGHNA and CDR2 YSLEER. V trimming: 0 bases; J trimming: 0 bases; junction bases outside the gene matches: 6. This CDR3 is CASSQDAAGLSTDTQYF. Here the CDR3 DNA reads TGCGCCAGCAGCCAAGACGCAGCGGGATTAAGCACAGATACGCAGTATTTT.

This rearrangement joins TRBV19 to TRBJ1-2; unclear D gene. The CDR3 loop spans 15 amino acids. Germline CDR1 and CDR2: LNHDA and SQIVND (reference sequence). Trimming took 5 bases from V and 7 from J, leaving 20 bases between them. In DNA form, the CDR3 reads TGTGCCAGTAGTCTCGCGGGCAGGTTCCCCCCTGGCTACACCTTC. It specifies CASSLAGRFPPGYTF.

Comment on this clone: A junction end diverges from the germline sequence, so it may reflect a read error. CDR3 sequence (DNA): TGTGCTAGCAGCTTATCGACAGGAGCCTACAATGAGCAGTTCTTC. This encodes CASSLSTGAYNEQFF. This rearrangement joins TRBV7-7 to TRBJ2-1; a weak D match, TRBD1 (6 bases). Per the germline V gene, CDR1 is SSHAT and CDR2 is FNYEAQ (reference sequence). This CDR3 is 15 amino acids long.

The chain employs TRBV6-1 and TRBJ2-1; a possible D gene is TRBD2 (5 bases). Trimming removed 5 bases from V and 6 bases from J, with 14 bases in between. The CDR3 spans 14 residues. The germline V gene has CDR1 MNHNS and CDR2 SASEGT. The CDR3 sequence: CASSWRIGSNEQFF. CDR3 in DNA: TGTGCCAGCAGTTGGAGGATAGGGAGCAATGAGCAGTTCTTC.

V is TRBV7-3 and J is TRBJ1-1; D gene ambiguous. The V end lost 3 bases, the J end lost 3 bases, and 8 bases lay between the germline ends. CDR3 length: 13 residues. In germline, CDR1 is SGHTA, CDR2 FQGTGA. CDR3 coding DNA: TGTGCCAGCAGCTTCTCTCCTGACACTGAAGCTTTCTTT. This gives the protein CASSFSPDTEAFF.

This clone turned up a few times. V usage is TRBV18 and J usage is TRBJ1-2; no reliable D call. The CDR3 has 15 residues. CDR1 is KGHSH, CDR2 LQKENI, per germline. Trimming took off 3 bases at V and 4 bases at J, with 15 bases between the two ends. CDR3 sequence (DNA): TGTGCCAGCTCACCGCTCAGCGACCTTCGCTATGGCTACACCTTC. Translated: CASSPLSDLRYGYTF.